This TCR beta chain comes out of a study of cytomegalovirus exposure and HLA in healthy donors. For the study at large: An earlier analysis found fewer than 140 million unique TCR beta sequences from about 190 million T cells.

Points from the study as a whole: Later analysis suggested links between common viral pathogens and several top significant clusters. Reportedly, TCR beta sequences accurately predicted HLA-A and HLA-B alleles in most subjects. It was reportedly the case that the classifier diagnosed cytomegalovirus status with high specificity and sensitivity.

The CDR3 is made up of 14 amino acids. V lost 4 bases and J 5 bases, leaving 14 bases between the germline ends. The germline V gene encodes CDR1 KGHSH and CDR2 LQKENI. Comment on this clone: Antigen specificity is unknown.

It was with 60 Vbeta and 13 Jbeta primers that the PCR ran. TCRdb keeps only in-frame clones here, not all; method: immunoSEQ multiplex PCR. The profile shows 60,000 to 90,000 clones, about 71% of them singletons. The chain couples TRBV18 to TRBJ2-5; D remains ambiguous. The source of this sequence is a woman aged 45-59 years in good health and CMV-seropositive. Sequencing used PBMCs. The CDR3 sequence is CASSLSMNSETQYF. The CDR3 coding sequence is TGTGCCAGCTCACTTAGTATGAACTCTGAGACCCAGTACTTC.